The next 21 T cell receptor beta chains were all read from a single sample in a study of blood T cell repertoires in COVID-19. Libraries were prepared by immunoSEQ multiplex PCR; TCRdb keeps only in-frame clonotypes and omits some of them. This sample yields a few hundred thousand clones, of which more than 75% are seen a single time; 1.5% to 2% belongs to the top ten. The specimen was peripheral blood. Receptors originate from a man aged 40-55 years with active or convalescent COVID-19.

The chain is built from TRBV28 and TRBJ2-1; TRBD1 aligns across 9 bases. Germline V lookup: CDR1 MDHEN, CDR2 SYDVKM. The CDR3 has 13 residues. Germline trimming cut 2 bases from V and 12 bases from J; bases unmatched to any gene: 5. The CDR3 loop is CASSLDRGFLQFF. CDR3 nucleotides: TGTGCCAGCAGTTTAGACAGGGGGTTCTTGCAGTTCTTC.

The chain carries TRBV9 and TRBJ2-2, with 13 bases lining up with TRBD2. This CDR3 has 16 residues. CDR1 SGDLS and CDR2 YYNGEE come from the germline V gene. The V and J ends lost 0 bases and 5 bases, in that order; junction bases with no gene match: 1. The CDR3 DNA reads TGTGCCAGCAGCGTAGAGGGACTAGCGGGGACCGGGGAGCTGTTTTTT. As protein: CASSVEGLAGTGELFF.

The V call is TRBV2, the J call TRBJ1-5; weak D call: TRBD1 (5 bases). The CDR3 has 14 residues. Between the trimmed V and J ends, which lost 3 bases and 4 bases, there was a span of 10 bases. Germline V gives CDR1 SNHLY, CDR2 FYNNEI. The chain's CDR3 is CASSETDQNQPQHF. The CDR3 DNA reads TGTGCCAGCAGTGAGACAGACCAGAATCAGCCCCAGCATTTT.

This sequence joins TRBV2 and TRBJ1-5; no clear D. The CDR3 sequence is 14 residues long. Trimming removed 3 bases from V and 4 bases from J, with 10 bases in between. Germline CDR1 and CDR2: SNHLY and FYNNEI. The CDR3 DNA reads TGTGCCAGCAGTGATTTAGCGGGAAATCAGCCCCAGCATTTT. This sequence encodes CASSDLAGNQPQHF.

The chain joins TRBV29-1 to TRBJ2-3; a possible D gene is TRBD1 (5 bases). The CDR3 is 12 residues long. Germline CDR1 is SQVTM and CDR2 is ANQGSEA. The CDR3 reads CARVGLTDTQYF. The CDR3 DNA follows: TGCGCTAGAGTGGGGCTGACAGATACGCAGTATTTT.

The genes are TRBV28 and TRBJ2-7, with 7 bases that match TRBD1. The V segment lost 5 bases and the J segment 5 bases; nucleotides outside the gene matches: 3. There are 12 residues in the CDR3. Germline V CDR1 and CDR2: MDHEN, SYDVKM. CDR3 in DNA: TGTGCCAGCAGTGACAGGGTGCACGAGCAGTACTTC. Protein product: CASSDRVHEQYF.

The chain recombines TRBV6-5 with TRBJ2-3, with TRBD1 identical over 8 bases. CDR1 and CDR2 from the germline V gene are MNHEY and SVGAGI. The V gene end was trimmed by 2 bases and the J gene end by 11 bases; junction bases not matched to a gene: 6. There are 13 residues in the CDR3. The CDR3, as DNA: TGTGCCAGCAGTTACCGGGACAGGCTTGGGCAGTATTTT. Protein product: CASSYRDRLGQYF.

The rearrangement joins TRBV7-9 to TRBJ2-3, with TRBD2 identical over 7 bases. Looked up from germline, CDR1 is SEHNR and CDR2 is FQNEAQ (reference sequence). There are 15 residues in the CDR3. J lost 5 bases, V lost 3 bases, and 8 bases had no gene match. The CDR3 DNA reads TGTGCCAGCAGCTTGGGGCTAGCGGCGCTAGATACGCAGTATTTT. It yields the protein CASSLGLAALDTQYF.

The rearrangement links TRBV28 to TRBJ2-1; TRBD1 agrees at 7 bases. The V and J ends lost 5 bases and 5 bases, in that order; junction bases with no gene match: 9. CDR1 MDHEN and CDR2 SYDVKM come from the germline V gene. The CDR3 sequence is 15 residues long. The CDR3 DNA reads as TGTGCCAGCAGTGACCCGGGACAGCCTAACAATGAGCAGTTCTTC. Its protein product is CASSDPGQPNNEQFF.

The rearrangement uses TRBV6-1 and TRBJ2-7; tentative D call: TRBD1 (5 bases). Germline values: CDR1 MNHNS, CDR2 SASEGT. CDR3 size: 14 residues. V lost 3 bases and J lost 3, with 12 bases in between. The CDR3 region is CASSDSTGLYEQYF. The CDR3 DNA reads TGTGCCAGCAGTGATTCTACAGGCCTCTACGAGCAGTACTTC.

V usage is TRBV7-8 and J usage is TRBJ1-5; 9 nucleotides align to TRBD1. Per germline, CDR1 SGHVS and CDR2 FQNEAQ. The ends lost 2 bases at V and 2 bases at J; junction bases unmatched: 13. The CDR3 is 19 residues long. DNA of the CDR3: TGTGCCAGCAGCTTACCCGCCGGGACAGGGCCTGATGGCAATCAGCCCCAGCATTTT. It translates to CASSLPAGTGPDGNQPQHF.

This rearrangement joins TRBV7-9 to TRBJ1-2; D is possibly TRBD1 (5 bases). Per germline, CDR1 SEHNR and CDR2 FQNEAQ (reference sequence). This CDR3 spans 13 amino acids. Trimming took off 11 bases at V and 4 bases at J, with 17 bases between the two ends. The CDR3, as DNA: TGTGCCGGGAGGGGATCGGGAGCCTATGGCTACACCTTC. Translating it yields CAGRGSGAYGYTF.

The chain links TRBV28 to TRBJ2-2; D gene ambiguous. Trimming took off 5 bases at V and 7 bases at J, with 11 bases between the two ends. Germline assignment: CDR1 MDHEN and CDR2 SYDVKM. The CDR3 totals 13 residues. The CDR3 here is CASSRDAVGELFF. For the CDR3, the DNA is TGTGCCAGCAGTCGAGACGCGGTCGGGGAGCTGTTTTTT.

The genes are TRBV2 and TRBJ1-5; tentative D call: TRBD1 (5 bases). The CDR3 length is 16 residues. CDR1 and CDR2 (germline): SNHLY, FYNNEI. Trimming cost V 5 bases and J 3 bases, with 17 bases left between them. DNA of the CDR3: TGTGCCAGCAGTAGAGGTGGGGGGTTGATCAATCAGCCCCAGCATTTT. Encoded protein: CASSRGGGLINQPQHF.

The chain joins TRBV5-4 to TRBJ2-7; 7 positions agree with TRBD2. J was trimmed by 6 bases and V by 0 bases; bases with no gene match: 6. Per germline, CDR1 SGHNT and CDR2 YYREEE (reference sequence). The CDR3 consists of 14 residues. CDR3 region: CASSLGAGDSEQYF. CDR3 nucleotides: TGTGCCAGCAGCTTGGGGGCGGGGGATTCCGAGCAGTACTTC.

This clone came up many times. This rearrangement joins TRBV30 to TRBJ1-2; 10 positions agree with TRBD1. This CDR3 has 14 residues. The J segment lost 5 bases and the V segment lost 3 bases, leaving 6 bases of the junction unmatched. The germline CDR1 and CDR2 sequences are GTSNPN and SVGIG (reference sequence). The CDR3 DNA sequence: TGTGCCTGGAGAGGAGACAGGGGGCTATATGGCTACACCTTC. Amino acids: CAWRGDRGLYGYTF.

The V and J genes are TRBV18 and TRBJ1-5, with 9 bases lining up with TRBD1. Germline CDR1 is KGHSH and CDR2 is LQKENI. V was pared by 6 bases and J by 5 bases, with 8 bases of the junction left unmatched. The CDR3 runs to 15 residues. The CDR3 coding sequence is TGTGCCAGCTCTCCAGGACAGGGGCTTGATCAGCCCCAGCATTTT. Protein sequence: CASSPGQGLDQPQHF.

CDR3 sequence reads: CASSTLDSLIDTEAFF. CDR3 nucleotides: TGTGCCAGTAGTACCTTGGACAGTCTTATAGACACTGAAGCTTTCTTT. The rearrangement links TRBV19 to TRBJ1-1; TRBD1 might be the D (6 bases). The CDR3 covers 16 residues. Deletions cut 4 bases from V and 3 bases from J, with 18 bases between. CDR1 is LNHDA and CDR2 is SQIVND in the germline V gene (reference sequence).

V and J are TRBV11-2 and TRBJ1-4, with D unresolved. Trimming shortened V by 1 base and J by 0 bases, and 9 bases separated the two germline ends. Germline-derived CDR1 and CDR2 are SGHAT and FQNNGV. The CDR3 runs 16 residues. CDR3 nucleotide sequence: TGTGCCAGCAGCTTAGGGAGGGCCCCAACTAATGAAAAACTGTTTTTT. Amino acid sequence: CASSLGRAPTNEKLFF. The whole variable domain, remainder taken from reference TRBV11-2 and TRBJ1-4, is EAGVAQSPRYKIIEKRQSVAFWCNPISGHATLYWYQQILGQGPKLLIQFQNNGVVDDSQLPKDRFSAERLKGVDSTLKIQPAKLEDSAVYLCASSLGRAPTNEKLFFGSGTQLSVL.

This chain joins TRBV5-1 and TRBJ2-5, with D possibly matching TRBD1 (6 bases). Germline CDR1 and CDR2: SGHRS and YFSETQ. With 1 base removed from V and 2 bases from J, the gap between germline ends came to 12 bases. The CDR3 spans 15 residues. The DNA of the CDR3 is TGCGCCAGCAGCTTGAATACAGGGTTGCAAGAGACCCAGTACTTC. Protein product: CASSLNTGLQETQYF.

The V and J genes are TRBV5-1 and TRBJ2-5; 10 nucleotides agree with TRBD1. CDR1 is SGHRS and CDR2 is YFSETQ in the germline V gene. CDR3 size: 15 residues. J lost 5 bases, V lost 2 bases, and 6 bases had no gene match. The CDR3 spells CASSLSPGQGETQYF. CDR3 DNA: TGCGCCAGCAGCTTATCACCGGGACAGGGGGAGACCCAGTACTTC.